Below are 9 T cell receptor beta chains sequenced from a single sample in a study of T cell responses to AZD1222 COVID-19 vaccine. Libraries were prepared by immunoSEQ multiplex PCR; TCRdb keeps only in-frame clonotypes and omits some of them. The table includes about 100,000 clones, around 90% detected once. Specimen: peripheral blood, collected on day 0 of AZD1222 vaccination. All receptors come from an adult in good health.

The chain links TRBV19 to TRBJ1-5; D perhaps matches TRBD1 (5 bases). This CDR3 is 16 amino acids long. Germline CDR1 LNHDA, CDR2 SQIVND (reference sequence). The germline V and J ends were trimmed by 3 bases and 9 bases, with 21 bases remaining between them. The CDR3 DNA sequence: TGTGCCAGTAGTATGGCGGGTCGGGACGGGGCAGCGCCCCAGCATTTT. Its translation: CASSMAGRDGAAPQHF. Based on the CDR3 plus reference TRBV19 and TRBJ1-5, the full variable domain is DGGITQSPKYLFRKEGQNVTLSCEQNLNHDAMYWYRQDPGQGLRLIYYSQIVNDFQKGDIAEGYSVSREKKESFPLTVTSAQKNPTAFYLCASSMAGRDGAAPQHFGDGTRLSIL.

The chain joins TRBV18 to TRBJ1-1; D call uncertain. V was cut by 2 bases and J by 0 bases, with 10 bases left in between. In germline, CDR1 is KGHSH, CDR2 LQKENI. The CDR3 is made up of 15 amino acids. The CDR3 nucleotides read TGTGCCAGCTCACCAGGTTCTGATTTGAACACTGAAGCTTTCTTT. Translated, it gives CASSPGSDLNTEAFF.

The rearrangement joins TRBV7-9 to TRBJ2-5; 7 nucleotides agree with TRBD1. V shed 4 bases and J 0 bases; nucleotides not matched to a gene: 5. This CDR3 is 15 amino acids long. The germline gives CDR1 SEHNR, CDR2 FQNEAQ (reference sequence). This chain's CDR3 is CASSSLQGHQETQYF. The CDR3 DNA sequence: TGTGCCAGCAGCTCCCTACAGGGGCACCAAGAGACCCAGTACTTC.

This clone is a singleton in its sample. V usage is TRBV5-1 and J usage is TRBJ1-3; 7 bases map to TRBD1. V lost 1 base and J lost 3; bases outside the gene matches: 7. The CDR3 has 16 residues. Germline V gene data show CDR1 as SGHRS and CDR2 as YFSETQ. Here the CDR3 DNA reads TGCGCCAGCAGCTTGAGTCCCAGGGGGAGTGGAAACACCATATATTTT. This translates into CASSLSPRGSGNTIYF.

J is TRBJ2-3 and V is TRBV7-8; TRBD2 agrees at 9 bases. Unmatched junction bases numbered 20, after V lost 1 base and J lost 3 bases. The CDR3 loop spans 21 amino acids. The germline V gene encodes CDR1 SGHVS and CDR2 FQNEAQ. CDR3 amino acids: CASSLGWGGGTSSSWTDTQYF. In DNA, the CDR3 is TGTGCCAGCAGCTTAGGTTGGGGGGGCGGGACTAGCTCCTCCTGGACAGATACGCAGTATTTT.

The chain combines TRBV6-5 with TRBJ2-1, with D uncertain. The CDR3 runs to 15 residues. Trimming shortened V by 0 bases and J by 5 bases, and 11 bases separated the two germline ends. Germline-derived CDR1 and CDR2 are MNHEY and SVGAGI. The CDR3 sequence: CASSYSLVADNEQFF. The CDR3 DNA is TGTGCCAGCAGTTACTCGTTGGTGGCCGACAATGAGCAGTTCTTC.

The J gene is TRBJ2-1, the V gene TRBV28, with 8 bases aligning to TRBD2. Germline V gene sequence: CDR1 MDHEN, CDR2 SYDVKM. The CDR3 loop spans 15 amino acids. J gave up 0 bases and V 6 bases, and 4 bases lay outside the gene matches. CDR3 nucleotides: TGTGCCAGCAGGTCTAGCGGGTTCTCCTACAATGAGCAGTTCTTC. It translates to CASRSSGFSYNEQFF.

This chain connects TRBV6-2 or TRBV6-3 to TRBJ2-1; 9 bases are shared with TRBD2. Germline lookup yields CDR1 MNHEY and CDR2 SVGEGT. The J segment lost 3 bases and the V segment lost 0 bases, leaving 6 bases of the junction unmatched. The CDR3 has 17 residues. The CDR3 nucleotides are TGTGCCAGCAGTTACTCCCCCCCTAGCGGGATCTACAATGAGCAGTTCTTC. It encodes CASSYSPPSGIYNEQFF.

For this clone: Other DNA sequences within the sample encode an identical CDR3. V and J are TRBV28 and TRBJ1-2, with TRBD1 matching over 7 bases. The CDR3 runs 14 residues. V was clipped by 5 bases and J by 2 bases; unmatched bases: 5. Germline V gene lookup returns CDR1 MDHEN and CDR2 SYDVKM. In nucleotides, the CDR3 is TGTGCCAGCAGTCCCGGACAGGCGAACTATGGCTACACCTTC. Its translation: CASSPGQANYGYTF.